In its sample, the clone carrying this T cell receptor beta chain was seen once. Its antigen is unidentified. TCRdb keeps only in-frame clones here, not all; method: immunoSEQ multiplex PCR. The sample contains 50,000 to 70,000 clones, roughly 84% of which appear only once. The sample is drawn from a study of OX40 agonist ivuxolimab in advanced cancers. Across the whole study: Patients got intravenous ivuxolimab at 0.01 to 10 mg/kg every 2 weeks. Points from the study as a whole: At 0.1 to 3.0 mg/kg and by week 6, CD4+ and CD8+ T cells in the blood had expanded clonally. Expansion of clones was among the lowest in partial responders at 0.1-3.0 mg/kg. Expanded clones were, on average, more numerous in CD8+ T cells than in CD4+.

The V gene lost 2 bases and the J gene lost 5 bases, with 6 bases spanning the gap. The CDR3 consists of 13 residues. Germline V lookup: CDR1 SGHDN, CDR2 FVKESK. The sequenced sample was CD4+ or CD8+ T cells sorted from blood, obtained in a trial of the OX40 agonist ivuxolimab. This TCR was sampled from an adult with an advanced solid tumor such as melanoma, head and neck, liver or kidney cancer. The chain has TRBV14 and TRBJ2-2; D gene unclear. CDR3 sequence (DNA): TGTGCCAGCAGCCAACTCAGGACCGGGGAGCTGTTTTTT. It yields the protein CASSQLRTGELFF.